This T cell receptor beta chain was captured in a study of T cell responses to AZD1222 COVID-19 vaccine. The data were produced by immunoSEQ multiplex PCR, yet TCRdb's version contains in-frame clones alone and is incomplete. The sample consists of over 100,000 clones, around 86% of them appearing once. About this clone: Its antigen is undetermined.

Overall study findings and caveats: Per reports, nearly half of all spike-specific TCRs target regions that are unmutated in variants.

The receptor's source is an adult in good health. The sample was peripheral blood, taken on day 0 of AZD1222 vaccination.

CDR3 sequence: CSTMFGNYEQYF. CDR3 nucleotides: TGCAGCACAATGTTCGGGAATTACGAGCAGTACTTC. The chain joins TRBV29-1 to TRBJ2-7, with D possibly matching TRBD2 (5 bases). CDR3 length equals 12 residues. Germline V gene sequence: CDR1 SQVTM, CDR2 ANQGSEA. Trimming stripped 8 bases from V and 4 bases from J, with 15 bases between.